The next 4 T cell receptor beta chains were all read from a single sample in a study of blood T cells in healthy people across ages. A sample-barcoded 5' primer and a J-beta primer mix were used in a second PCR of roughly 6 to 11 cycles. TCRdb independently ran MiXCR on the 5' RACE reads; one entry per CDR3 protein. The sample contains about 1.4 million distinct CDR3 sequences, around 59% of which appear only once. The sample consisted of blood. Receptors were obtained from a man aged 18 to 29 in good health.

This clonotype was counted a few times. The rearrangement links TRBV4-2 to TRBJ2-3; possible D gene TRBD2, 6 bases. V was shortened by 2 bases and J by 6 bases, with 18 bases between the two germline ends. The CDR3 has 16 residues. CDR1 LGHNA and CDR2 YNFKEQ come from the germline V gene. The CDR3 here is CASSQLTGLAKDTQYF. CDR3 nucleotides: TGTGCCAGCAGCCAACTAACTGGGCTAGCGAAGGATACGCAGTATTTT.

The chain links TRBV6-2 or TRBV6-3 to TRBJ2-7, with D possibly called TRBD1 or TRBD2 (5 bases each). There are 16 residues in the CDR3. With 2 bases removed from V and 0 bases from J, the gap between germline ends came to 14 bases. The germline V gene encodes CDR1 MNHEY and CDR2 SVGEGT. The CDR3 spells CASSYGDQGRSYEQYF. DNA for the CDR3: TGTGCCAGCAGTTACGGCGACCAGGGACGCTCCTACGAGCAGTACTTC.

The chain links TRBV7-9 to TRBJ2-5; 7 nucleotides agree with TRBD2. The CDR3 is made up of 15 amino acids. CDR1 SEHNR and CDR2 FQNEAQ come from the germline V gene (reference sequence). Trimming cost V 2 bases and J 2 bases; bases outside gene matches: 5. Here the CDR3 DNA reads TGTGCCAGCAGCTTACGGGGAGGGATTCAAGAGACCCAGTACTTC. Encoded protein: CASSLRGGIQETQYF.

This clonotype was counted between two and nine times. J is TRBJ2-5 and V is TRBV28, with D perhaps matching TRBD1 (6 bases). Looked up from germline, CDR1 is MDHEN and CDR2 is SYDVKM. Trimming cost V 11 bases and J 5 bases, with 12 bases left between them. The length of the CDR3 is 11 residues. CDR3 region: CAARGTETQYF. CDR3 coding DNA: TGTGCCGCTAGGGGGACGGAGACCCAGTACTTC.